This T cell receptor (beta chain) stems from a study of TIL therapy for anti-PD-1-resistant metastatic lung cancer. Trimming cost V 0 bases and J 2 bases, with 13 bases left between them. The CDR3 sequence is 16 residues long. Looked up from germline, CDR1 is MNHEY and CDR2 is SVGAGI. The time point: pre-treatment sample, taken before nivolumab and TIL therapy. The tumor samples were excised metastases, mostly pleural nodules or supraclavicular lymph nodes. This was the immunoSEQ v3 assay. Sequenced by immunoSEQ multiplex PCR; TCRdb stores in-frame clones only, minus some. This sample has roughly 92,000 clones, with roughly two thirds found just once.

The sequence derives from a person between 30 and 79 years old with non-small cell lung cancer. This specimen consisted of tumor tissue, obtained at baseline. J is TRBJ2-5 and V is TRBV6-5; D might be TRBD1 (6 bases). The CDR3: CASSYSGHPVQETQYF. CDR3 nucleotide sequence: TGTGCCAGCAGTTACTCGGGACATCCCGTGCAAGAGACCCAGTACTTC.